The table lists the clone carrying this T cell receptor beta chain with a few counts. Its specificity is not known. Germline-derived CDR1 and CDR2 are SGHRS and YFSETQ. The CDR3 contains 14 residues. V shed 3 bases and J 4 bases; nucleotides not matched to a gene: 4. The source of the sample is a study of identical twins. Overall study findings and caveats: Insertion counts were lower in abundant cord blood beta clonotypes, a trend that memory repertoires did not show. Possibly, invariant MAIT and iNKT cells partly confounded zero-insertion analyses.

Each CDR3 protein is one row after TCRdb ran MiXCR on the 5' RACE reads. This sample yields around 1.7 million distinct CDR3 sequences, of which less than 40% are seen a single time; about 0.3% belongs to the top ten. The receptor was derived from a newborn girl in good health. Sequenced sample: cord blood. The rearrangement links TRBV5-1 to TRBJ2-1, with TRBD1 matching 7 bases. CDR3 bases: TGCGCCAGCAGCTCGGGACAGCGGTACAATGAGCAGTTCTTC. It yields the protein CASSSGQRYNEQFF.